Here is one T cell receptor (beta chain) with its context. The antigen remains undetermined. These data are taken from a study of T cell responses to AZD1222 COVID-19 vaccine. Profiled with immunoSEQ multiplex PCR; TCRdb holds only in-frame clones, not every one. Of roughly 140,000 clones in the sample, roughly nine tenths were seen once. Study-level findings and limits: White British people made up most donors, females outnumbered males, and clonal diversity was possibly underestimated. Increased Spike-specific TCR breadth and depth were observed after two AZD1222 doses. It was only after the peak T cell response that any repertoires were sampled. Spike regions recognized by vaccine-associated CD4 TCRs spanned the protein, led by 160-218 and 743-854.

In germline, CDR1 is LGHNA, CDR2 YSLEER. V was shortened by 2 bases and J by 4 bases, with 14 bases between the two germline ends. CDR3 length: 16 amino acids. The material was peripheral blood, obtained after recovery from COVID-19. This clonotype originated in an adult who had recovered from COVID-19. V gene TRBV4-3 combines with J gene TRBJ1-4; D not resolved. The CDR3 coding sequence is TGCGCCAGCAGCCAAAGCCCTACCTCGGATAATGAAAAACTGTTTTTT. Translating gives CASSQSPTSDNEKLFF.